The clone carrying this T cell receptor (beta chain) was recorded many times. Its antigen is unidentified. This record comes from a study of CD8 T cells in ankylosing spondylitis. Germline V gene data show CDR1 as SGHTA and CDR2 as FQGNSA. With 3 bases removed from V and 1 base from J, the gap between germline ends came to 12 bases. This CDR3 is built from 15 residues. Study-wide points: Peripheral blood held disease-linked clones only at relatively low frequency, and these were CD8+. For ankylosing spondylitis blood, a TCR beta motif of eight or nine highly homologous variants appeared characteristic.

One entry per CDR3 protein, called by TCRdb with MiXCR from the 5' RACE reads. The table records 200,000 to 250,000 distinct CDR3 sequences, 5.5% to 7.5% of them present only once. The clonotype comes from a male donor with ankylosing spondylitis. Source material: blood, either unsorted or a sorted T cell fraction (not recorded which). V and J are TRBV7-2 and TRBJ1-2; D is ambiguous. CDR3: CASSFRARLNYGYTF. DNA for the CDR3: TGTGCCAGCAGCTTTAGGGCACGCCTTAACTATGGCTACACCTTC.